The rows below give T cell receptor beta chains drawn from one sample of a study of spatial heterogeneity in lung cancer. TCRdb re-called the 5' RACE reads through MiXCR, storing one row per CDR3 protein. The sample has 110,000 or so distinct CDR3 sequences; roughly 10% are singletons. The sample was PBMCs, taken at follow-up. All receptors come from a female donor with early-stage non-small cell lung cancer. Both conserved end residues are part of each CDR3. D genes are given only for firm matches. Clone size, where shown, is once, few, many, or a class for clones that have expanded.

v_gene	d_gene	abundance	j_gene	len	CDR3nt	CDR3aa
TRBV24-1	TRBD2	few	TRBJ2-7	14	TGTGCCACCGCGGGGGGCGCGGGGGAGAACGAGCAGTACTTC	CATAGGAGENEQYF
TRBV28	TRBD1	NA	TRBJ2-7	15	TGTGCCAGCAGTTTCTCCGGGACAGCCGGCTACGAGCAGTACTTC	CASSFSGTAGYEQYF
TRBV19	NA	few	TRBJ2-2	14	TGTGCCAGTAGTTTGAAGGGTCTCTCCGGGGAGCTGTTTTTT	CASSLKGLSGELFF
TRBV12-3/TRBV12-4	NA	many	TRBJ1-5	14	TGTGCCAGCAGGGTCCAAGCTTTCAATCAGCCCCAGCATTTT	CASRVQAFNQPQHF
TRBV5-1	NA	NA	TRBJ2-3	14	TGCGCCAGCAGCATGAGGCTTCGTGGAGATACGCAGTATTTT	CASSMRLRGDTQYF
TRBV5-1	NA	NA	TRBJ2-1	15	TGCGCCAGCAGCCCCCGGACTGGACCCGAATCCGAGCAGTTCTTC	CASSPRTGPESEQFF
TRBV27	TRBD2	few	TRBJ2-1	16	TGTGCCAGCAGTTCGGCCGCTAGCGGGAGGGCCCGGGAGCAGTTCTTC	CASSSAASGRAREQFF
TRBV29-1	TRBD1	many	TRBJ2-3	14	TGCAGCGTTGACGACAGGGGGGGCACAGATACGCAGTATTTT	CSVDDRGGTDTQYF
TRBV5-4	TRBD2	many	TRBJ2-3	16	TGTGCCAGCAGCCAGGGACTAGCGGGTCGCACAGATACGCAGTATTTT	CASSQGLAGRTDTQYF
TRBV9	NA	NA	TRBJ1-1	13	TGTGCCAGCAGCGCAGACCTTCGGTCTGAAGCTTTCTTT	CASSADLRSEAFF
TRBV5-1	TRBD2	NA	TRBJ2-1	16	TGCGCCAGCAGCCTACCCGGACTAGCTCGAGTCAATGAGCAGTTCTTC	CASSLPGLARVNEQFF
TRBV7-2	NA	NA	TRBJ2-5	13	TGTGCCAGCAGCCTAGCAGGATTAGAGACCCAGTACTTC	CASSLAGLETQYF
TRBV4-2	TRBD1	few	TRBJ1-4	14	TGTGCCAGCAGCCCGGGACAGGGGAATGAAAAACTGTTTTTT	CASSPGQGNEKLFF
TRBV15	NA	few	TRBJ1-1	14	TGTGCCACCAGCCGGGGGCTTTCGAACACTGAAGCTTTCTTT	CATSRGLSNTEAFF
TRBV28	NA	NA	TRBJ1-2	14	TGTGCCAGCAGTTTCCCGCGCACTTCGAACGGCTACACCTTC	CASSFPRTSNGYTF
TRBV28	NA	few	TRBJ2-5	13	TGTGCCAGCAGTTTGAACAACCAAGAGACCCAGTACTTC	CASSLNNQETQYF
TRBV18	NA	NA	TRBJ1-3	13	TGTGTCAGCTCACCAGGGTCTGGAAACACCATATATTTT	CVSSPGSGNTIYF
TRBV6-5	NA	many	TRBJ1-2	13	TGTGCCAGCAGTCCTAGTGCTACGGATGGCTACACCTTC	CASSPSATDGYTF
TRBV18	NA	many	TRBJ1-5	16	TGTGCCAGCTCACCGGGGGGGCTACAAAGCCATCAGCCCCAGCATTTT	CASSPGGLQSHQPQHF
TRBV6-5	NA	few	TRBJ2-2	14	TGTGCCAGCAGGGAGGGACAATACACCGGGGAGCTGTTTTTT	CASREGQYTGELFF
TRBV9	NA	NA	TRBJ2-2	14	TGTGCCAGCAGCGTAGCTTTGCAGGCCGGGGAGCTGTTTTTT	CASSVALQAGELFF
TRBV6-5	NA	NA	TRBJ1-5	13	TGTGCCAGCACCACAGGGTTGAATCAGCCCCAGCATTTT	CASTTGLNQPQHF
TRBV12-5	NA	NA	TRBJ2-2	15	TGTGCTAGTGGTTTGTGGGGTCGGAACACCGGGGAGCTGTTTTTT	CASGLWGRNTGELFF
TRBV15	NA	few	TRBJ2-1	15	TGTGCCACCAGCAGAGATCATACGGGGTTCAATGAGCAGTTCTTC	CATSRDHTGFNEQFF
TRBV6-6	NA	NA	TRBJ1-1	15	TGTGCCAGCAGGAGACCGGGACGGGAGAACACTGAAGCTTTCTTT	CASRRPGRENTEAFF
TRBV2	NA	NA	TRBJ1-1	14	TGTGCCAGCAGTGAGTCGGGTCCTGCGGCTGAAGCTTTCTTT	CASSESGPAAEAFF
TRBV7-8	NA	few	TRBJ1-5	17	TGTGCCAGCAGCTTAGCGTCCCCTATGGGGGCCAATCAGCCCCAGCATTTT	CASSLASPMGANQPQHF
TRBV18	NA	many	TRBJ1-1	16	TGTGCCAGCTCCCCTTTAAAACCTGTTACGAACACTGAAGCTTTCTTT	CASSPLKPVTNTEAFF
TRBV20-1	TRBD2	few	TRBJ2-1	17	TGCAGTGCCCGGAAGGGGACTAGCGGACACTCCTACAATGAGCAGTTCTTC	CSARKGTSGHSYNEQFF
TRBV11-2	NA	many	TRBJ2-3	16	TGTGCCAGCAGCTCCCCGGGACGTATGAGCACAGATACGCAGTATTTT	CASSSPGRMSTDTQYF
TRBV6-5	NA	few	TRBJ2-1	16	TGTGCCAGCAGTACCTCTTGGCAGGGCCGGGGGAGTGAGCAGTTCTTC	CASSTSWQGRGSEQFF
TRBV29-1	NA	many	TRBJ2-3	16	TGCAGCGTTGAAGGTGGGAGGGGACAAAGCACAGATACGCAGTATTTT	CSVEGGRGQSTDTQYF
TRBV6-2/TRBV6-3	NA	few	TRBJ2-1	13	TGTGCCAGCAGTGTACTGGGGTGGGATGAGCAGTTCTTC	CASSVLGWDEQFF
TRBV5-1	NA	few	TRBJ2-2	15	TGCGCCAGCAGCTCAAGGACACAAAACACCGGGGAGCTGTTTTTT	CASSSRTQNTGELFF
TRBV21-1	NA	few	TRBJ2-1	13	TGTGCCAGCAGGGTAGCGATCTACAATGAGCAGTTCTTC	CASRVAIYNEQFF
TRBV28	TRBD2	few	TRBJ2-4	16	TGTGCCAGCAGTTTCTTCGGGAGGGACCTCAAAAACATTCAGTACTTC	CASSFFGRDLKNIQYF
TRBV4-2	NA	few	TRBJ1-3	15	TGTGCCAGCAGCCAAGGGATCCTCTCTGGAAACACCATATATTTT	CASSQGILSGNTIYF
TRBV20-1	NA	NA	TRBJ2-6	15	TGCACCCCTGGCCTACAGAGCTCTGGGGCCAACGTCCTGACTTTC	CTPGLQSSGANVLTF
TRBV25-1	NA	few	TRBJ2-1	15	TGTGCCAGCAGTGAAAAGGTTCTCGACTCCAATGAGCAGTTCTTC	CASSEKVLDSNEQFF
TRBV5-1	TRBD2	many	TRBJ2-1	14	TGCGCCAGCAGCTCGGGACTAGCCTACAATGAGCAGTTCTTC	CASSSGLAYNEQFF
TRBV29-1	TRBD2	few	TRBJ2-7	14	TGCAGCGTCCAGACTAGCAAGTTCGGGGAGGAGCAGTACTTC	CSVQTSKFGEEQYF
TRBV20-1	TRBD2	many	TRBJ2-1	18	TGCAGTGCTAAGCGACGAGGTGGTGGGACTAGCGGCAACAATGAGCAGTTCTTC	CSAKRRGGGTSGNNEQFF
TRBV2	NA	NA	TRBJ1-1	14	TGTGCCAGCAGTGAAGGTTGGGAGAACACTGAAGCTTTCTTT	CASSEGWENTEAFF
TRBV5-1	TRBD2	NA	TRBJ2-7	17	TGCGCCAGCAGCATCACCGGGACTAGCGGGACCTCCTACGAGCAGTACTTC	CASSITGTSGTSYEQYF
TRBV4-1	NA	few	TRBJ1-1	14	TGCGCCAGCAGCCAAGTTTGGACGGCGGGTGAAGCTTTCTTT	CASSQVWTAGEAFF
TRBV5-4	NA	NA	TRBJ2-3	15	TGTGCCAGCAGCTTGGCCGGGACTGTGGGAGAGACGCAGTATTTT	CASSLAGTVGETQYF
TRBV28	NA	NA	TRBJ2-2	13	TGTGCCAGCACTTTGACAGTAACCGGGGAGCTGTTTTTT	CASTLTVTGELFF
TRBV6-6	TRBD1	few	TRBJ1-5	15	TGTGCCAGCATGCTGGGACAGGTGACCAATCAGCCCCAGCATTTT	CASMLGQVTNQPQHF
TRBV16	NA	few	TRBJ2-5	15	TGTGCCAGCAGCCAATCCCTACAGAATTTAGAGACCCAGTACTTC	CASSQSLQNLETQYF
TRBV18	TRBD2	few	TRBJ2-1	17	TGTGCCAGCTCACCAGGATCAAGCGGGAGCTCCTACAATGAGCAGTTCTTC	CASSPGSSGSSYNEQFF
TRBV4-2	NA	once	TRBJ1-3	17	TGTGCCAGCAGCCAAGAAGAAGGACATCACTCTGGAAACACCATATATTTT	CASSQEEGHHSGNTIYF